This TCR beta chain was obtained from a study of T cells in Graves' hyperthyroidism and ophthalmopathy. The germline V and J ends were trimmed by 4 bases and 3 bases, with 18 bases remaining between them. CDR1 KGHDR and CDR2 SFDVKD come from the germline V gene. This CDR3 contains 17 residues. Pregnant or lactating patients were excluded, as were those with uncontrolled infection or other autoimmune disease. Amplification of TCR beta CDR3 regions was performed using RNA transcripts as template. RT-PCR in the first round (using the HTBI primer set) targeted the TCR CDR3. TCRdb redid the calling of the multiplex PCR reads with MiXCR, one entry per CDR3 protein. In the table there are roughly 170,000 distinct CDR3 sequences, around 15% of which are singletons. This clonotype was counted ten times or more. What it binds is unknown. Study observations and caveats: Blood held most thyroid clonotypes expanded above 0.001 frequency.

This TCR came from a woman between 45 and 60 years old with Graves' hyperthyroidism. The sequenced material came from blood. The V call is TRBV24-1, the J call TRBJ2-1; D possibly corresponds to TRBD2 (5 bases). CDR3 sequence (DNA): TGTGCCACCAGTGACCCCGCGGGTGACGGGGTCTACAATGAGCAGTTCTTC. Translation: CATSDPAGDGVYNEQFF.